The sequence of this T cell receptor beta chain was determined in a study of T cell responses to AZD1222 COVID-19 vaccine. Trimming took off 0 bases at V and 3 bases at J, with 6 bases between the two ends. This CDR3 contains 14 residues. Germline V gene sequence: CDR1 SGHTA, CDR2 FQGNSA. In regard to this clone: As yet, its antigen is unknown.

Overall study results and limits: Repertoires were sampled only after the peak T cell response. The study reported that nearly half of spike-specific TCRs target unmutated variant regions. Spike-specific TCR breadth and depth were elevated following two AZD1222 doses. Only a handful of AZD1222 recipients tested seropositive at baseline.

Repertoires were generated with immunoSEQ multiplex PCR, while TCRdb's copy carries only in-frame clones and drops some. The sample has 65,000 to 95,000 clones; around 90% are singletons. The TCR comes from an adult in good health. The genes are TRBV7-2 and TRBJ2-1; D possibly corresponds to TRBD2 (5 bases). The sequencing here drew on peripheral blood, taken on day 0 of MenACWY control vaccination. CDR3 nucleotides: TGTGCCAGCAGCTTAGCGGGAGACTACAATGAGCAGTTCTTC. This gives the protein CASSLAGDYNEQFF. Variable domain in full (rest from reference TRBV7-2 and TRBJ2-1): GAGVSQSPSNKVTEKGKDVELRCDPISGHTALYWYRQSLGQGLEFLIYFQGNSAPDKSGLPSDRFSAERTGGSVSTLTIQRTQQEDSAVYLCASSLAGDYNEQFFGPGTRLTVL.